The clone carrying this TCR beta chain was detected once. What it binds is unknown. Other DNA variants within this sample encode the same CDR3. Those who donated, Caucasian adults without exception, all lived in Nashville, Tennessee. The data belong to a study of shared clonotypes between healthy human individuals. Study observations and caveats: Compared with memory subsets, naive subsets generally had larger estimated richness.

Assay: immunoSEQ multiplex PCR; the TCRdb copy retains only in-frame clones and omits some. The sample yields roughly 2.5 million clones, more than 80% seen once. This sequence was found in a man aged 18 to 35 in good health. Sequences were obtained from naive CD4+ T cells sorted from blood. Subset here: CD45RA+ positively selected.

The CDR3 spells CASSPFKSTDTQYF. The CDR3 DNA reads as TGTGCCAGCTCACCATTCAAGTCCACAGATACGCAGTATTTT. V and J are TRBV18 and TRBJ2-3; D is unresolved. V lost 2 bases to trimming and J lost 2 bases, with 8 bases between them. In germline, CDR1 is KGHSH, CDR2 LQKENI. CDR3 length equals 14 residues.